The rows below give T cell receptor beta chains drawn from one sample of a study of T-cell reconstitution after alpha-beta-depleted transplantation in children. Via MiXCR, TCRdb re-called the PCR reads, giving one row per CDR3 protein. This table has around 3,000 distinct CDR3 sequences, roughly an eighth appearing once. The sequenced sample was PBMCs, mostly from graft donor cells, obtained 360 days after TCRalphabeta/CD19-depleted stem cell transplant. These receptors were collected from a patient under 10 years old who had a stem cell transplant for inherited bone marrow failure, so the T cells may come from the graft donor. The CDR3 runs from the conserved cysteine through the conserved F or W. A D gene is named only where the DNA matches it firmly. Size is stated for part of the rows, as once, few or many counts, or as a class when the clone is expanded.

>.|19|TRBV20-1|once|TRBJ2-4
TGCAGTGCTAGACTCAGGTCTTTGGGAGGAGATGTAGCCAAAAACATTCAGTACTTC
CSARLRSLGGDVAKNIQYF
>.|15|TRBV6-4|many|TRBJ2-7
TGTGCCAGCGCGGGACCCGGGACGACGATCTACGAGCAGTACTTC
CASAGPGTTIYEQYF
>.|13|TRBV7-8|many|TRBJ1-5
TGTGCCAGCAGCCCGGACCGGAATCAGCCCCAGCATTTT
CASSPDRNQPQHF
>.|11|TRBV2|.|TRBJ2-2
TGTGCCAGCACGAGCGGCGGGGAGCTGTTTTTT
CASTSGGELFF
>TRBD2|16|TRBV24-1|many|TRBJ2-1
TGTGCCACCAGTGGTAGTGCTAGCGGGAGAAGATCTGAGCAGTTCTTC
CATSGSASGRRSEQFF
>TRBD1|16|TRBV7-9|many|TRBJ1-2
TGTGCCAGCAGCTTTCTCCGGGACAGGGGGCATAAGGGCTACACCTTC
CASSFLRDRGHKGYTF
>TRBD1|12|TRBV19|.|TRBJ2-5
TGTGCCAGTAGCCGGGACAGGGAGACCCAGTACTTC
CASSRDRETQYF
>TRBD2|14|TRBV7-2|many|TRBJ2-2
TGTGCCAGCTTCCTAGCGGCGAACACCGGGGAGCTGTTTTTT
CASFLAANTGELFF
>TRBD2|16|TRBV5-6|many|TRBJ2-3
TGTGCCAGCAGCTTGGGACTAGCGGGACGCACAGATACGCAGTATTTT
CASSLGLAGRTDTQYF
>.|12|TRBV7-9|many|TRBJ1-2
TGTGCCAGCAGAGGGGCAAACTATGGCTACACCTTC
CASRGANYGYTF
>.|11|TRBV5-1|many|TRBJ2-3
TGCGCCAGCAGCTTAGGCTATACGCAGTATTTT
CASSLGYTQYF
>TRBD2|17|TRBV20-1|many|TRBJ2-1
TGCAGTGCTCCCGGACTAGCGGGAGAGGGTCGTTACAATGAGCAGTTCTTC
CSAPGLAGEGRYNEQFF
>.|12|TRBV9|many|TRBJ2-3
TGTGCCAGCAGCGTAGGGAGAGATACGCAGTATTTT
CASSVGRDTQYF
>.|12|TRBV4-2|many|TRBJ1-1
TGTGCCAGCAGCCAAGATAGCCGGAAAGCTTTCTTT
CASSQDSRKAFF
>.|13|TRBV9|many|TRBJ1-1
TGTGCCAGCAGCGTAACCAGTAACACTGAAGCTTTCTTT
CASSVTSNTEAFF
>.|15|TRBV15|many|TRBJ2-3
TGTGCCACCAGCCGGGACGGAGGGTGGACAGATACGCAGTATTTT
CATSRDGGWTDTQYF
>TRBD2|19|TRBV7-8|many|TRBJ2-3
TGTGCCAGCAGCTTAGCTTCCTGGCTAGCGGGACCTAGCACAGATACGCAGTATTTT
CASSLASWLAGPSTDTQYF
>.|15|TRBV28|many|TRBJ2-2
TGTGCCAGCAGACCCACCGCGTCGAACACCGGGGAGCTGTTTTTT
CASRPTASNTGELFF
>.|14|TRBV28|many|TRBJ1-1
TGTGCCAGCAGTTTACCTGGTGGGCTCCTTGAAGCTTTCTTT
CASSLPGGLLEAFF
>.|16|TRBV7-3|medium-sized|TRBJ1-5
TGTGCCAGCAGCTTGGGGCCTCTGGGGGCTGGGCAGCCCCAGCATTTT
CASSLGPLGAGQPQHF
>TRBD2|19|TRBV19|many|TRBJ2-2
TGTGCCAGTAGTATCTGGCCGGGGTTAGCGGGAGGGGGCACCGGGGAGCTGTTTTTT
CASSIWPGLAGGGTGELFF
>.|14|TRBV7-9|many|TRBJ1-1
TGTGCCAGCAGCTTAGAGCGGGGGATCACTGAAGCTTTCTTT
CASSLERGITEAFF
>TRBD2|18|TRBV12-3/TRBV12-4|many|TRBJ2-5
TGTACCCGCAGTTTCGAACTAGCGGGAGGCTGGGACCAAGAGACCCAGTACTTC
CTRSFELAGGWDQETQYF
>.|15|TRBV29-1|many|TRBJ2-3
TGCAGCGTTGTTTCTGCAGGAATGAGCACAGATACGCAGTATTTT
CSVVSAGMSTDTQYF
>.|12|TRBV7-3|many|TRBJ2-1
TGTGCCAGCCAGCGGGTAAACAATGAGCAGTTCTTC
CASQRVNNEQFF
>TRBD1|15|TRBV7-8|many|TRBJ1-6
TGTGCCAGCAGCTCAGGGGGACAGGGGGTATCACCCCTCCACTTT
CASSSGGQGVSPLHF
>.|15|TRBV6-5|many|TRBJ1-2
TGTGCCAGCAGTTTATCGCAGGGGTCTCTATATGGCTACACCTTC
CASSLSQGSLYGYTF
>TRBD2|17|TRBV5-1|many|TRBJ2-2
TGCGCCAGCAGCGCATCTAGCGGGAGAAAGAGGGGCGGGGAGCTGTTTTTT
CASSASSGRKRGGELFF
>TRBD2|19|TRBV13|many|TRBJ2-3
TGTGCCAGCAGCGAGGGAATCCCCGGGGGGGAACTTAGCACAGATACGCAGTATTTT
CASSEGIPGGELSTDTQYF
>TRBD2|15|TRBV7-7|hyperexpanded|TRBJ2-5
TGTGCTAGCAGCCCTGGACTAGCGGGAGAAGAGACCCAGTACTTC
CASSPGLAGEETQYF
>.|13|TRBV20-1|many|TRBJ1-4
TGCAGTGCTAGACGGGGGACAAGAGAAAAACTGTTTTTT
CSARRGTREKLFF
>.|14|TRBV4-3|many|TRBJ2-5
TGCGCCAGCAGCCAAGTCGGGAAAAGGGAGACCCAGTACTTC
CASSQVGKRETQYF
>.|12|TRBV28|.|TRBJ1-5
TGTGCCAGCAGTATTAGCAATCAGCCCCAGCATTTT
CASSISNQPQHF
>.|12|TRBV7-9|many|TRBJ2-1
TGTGCCAGCAGCTTCACCGGGGGCTCGCAGTTCTTC
CASSFTGGSQFF
>.|15|TRBV2|few|TRBJ1-5
TGTGCCTTCAGTTTTTGGGGGGCCCGTAATCAGCCCCAGCATTTT
CAFSFWGARNQPQHF
>TRBD1|16|TRBV5-1|.|TRBJ2-7
TGCGCCAGCAGCTTGGTACAGGGGCCCAACCGCTACGAGCAGTACTTC
CASSLVQGPNRYEQYF
>.|14|TRBV3-1|many|TRBJ2-7
TGTGCCAGCAGCCCGACTCGGACTACAGGGGAGCAGTACTTC
CASSPTRTTGEQYF
>TRBD1|17|TRBV5-1|many|TRBJ2-1
TGCGCCAGCAGCTACCTTCCGGGACAGGGAACCTACAATGAGCAGTTCTTC
CASSYLPGQGTYNEQFF
>TRBD1|15|TRBV5-6|many|TRBJ2-3
TGTGCCAGCAGCCCCCGGGACAGGGGCACAGATACGCAGTATTTT
CASSPRDRGTDTQYF
>.|11|TRBV7-9|many|TRBJ2-3
TGTGCCAGCACCCTGGCAGATACGCAGTATTTT
CASTLADTQYF
>TRBD2|15|TRBV6-5|many|TRBJ2-3
TGTGCCAGCAGGGCTAGCGGGAGGGCCACAGATACGCAGTATTTT
CASRASGRATDTQYF
>.|14|TRBV11-2|many|TRBJ2-1
TGTGCCAGCAGCTTAGATAAGAGCGGGCTAGCGCAGTTCTTC
CASSLDKSGLAQFF
>.|13|TRBV6-1|.|TRBJ2-7
TGTGCCAGCATTCGGGGTCTCGGCGACGAGCAGTACTTC
CASIRGLGDEQYF
>.|15|TRBV27|.|TRBJ1-2
TGTGCCAGCAGCCCCCAGGGAGGGAGGAACTATGGCTACACCTTC
CASSPQGGRNYGYTF
>TRBD2|15|TRBV9|many|TRBJ2-4
TGTGCCAGCAGCGCGACTAGCGGACCCGAAGGCATTCAGTACTTC
CASSATSGPEGIQYF
>TRBD1|14|TRBV2|many|TRBJ2-7
TGTGCCAGCAGTAGACAGGGGTCGGGATACGAGCAGTACTTC
CASSRQGSGYEQYF
>.|11|TRBV7-2|many|TRBJ1-1
TGTGCCAGCAGCTTGTACACTGAAGCTTTCTTT
CASSLYTEAFF
>.|14|TRBV15|many|TRBJ1-1
TGTGCCACCAGCAGAGGTCATCAGAACACTGAAGCTTTCTTT
CATSRGHQNTEAFF
>.|15|TRBV6-2/TRBV6-3|many|TRBJ2-2
TGTGCCAGCAGCCGCTTGGGGGGCAGGCCCGGGGAGCTGTTTTTT
CASSRLGGRPGELFF
>.|13|TRBV20-1|many|TRBJ1-5
TGCAGTGCTAGTGGGGGTGGGAATCAGCCCCAGCATTTT
CSASGGGNQPQHF
>TRBD1|14|TRBV5-1|many|TRBJ1-4
TGCGCCAGCAGCTTGGAGGGGGCTAGGGAAAAACTGTTTTTT
CASSLEGAREKLFF
>TRBD2|16|TRBV4-2|.|TRBJ2-1
TGTGCCAGCAGCCAAGCTACTAGCGGGAGATCCTATGAGCAGTTCTTC
CASSQATSGRSYEQFF
>TRBD2|18|TRBV12-3/TRBV12-4|medium-sized|TRBJ2-5
TGTGCCAGCAGTTTCGAACTAGCGGGAGGCTGGGACCAAGAGACCCAGTACTTC
CASSFELAGGWDQETQYF